A selection of T cell receptor beta chains follows, all from one sample in a study of blood T cell repertoires in COVID-19. The method was immunoSEQ multiplex PCR; TCRdb's version includes in-frame clones alone and lacks a portion of them. Of 200,000 or so clones listed, less than 90% were seen once; the top ten hold over 9.5%. The sequenced sample consisted of peripheral blood. The receptors stem from a woman of 80 years or more with COVID-19, enrolled during active disease. The conserved cysteine and the conserved F or W are not part of the CDR3 here. The order of the fields is V gene, J gene, clone size, CDR3 protein. Size is stated for part of the rows, as once, few or many counts, or as a class when the clone is expanded.

V gene: TRBV25-1; J gene: TRBJ1-6; clone size: -; CDR3 protein: ASSEMPDSPLH
V gene: TRBV6-6; J gene: TRBJ1-1; clone size: -; CDR3 protein: ASSLVAEAF
V gene: TRBV6-5; J gene: TRBJ2-7; clone size: -; CDR3 protein: ASSNTGASEQY
V gene: TRBV9; J gene: TRBJ1-2; clone size: -; CDR3 protein: ASSVDGRAARGYGYT
V gene: TRBV5-1; J gene: TRBJ1-5; clone size: -; CDR3 protein: ASSLDRGNQPQH
V gene: TRBV7-3; J gene: TRBJ2-1; clone size: -; CDR3 protein: ASSSGTSGNEQF
V gene: TRBV7-2; J gene: TRBJ1-2; clone size: once; CDR3 protein: ASTKAGAHYGYT
V gene: TRBV7-2; J gene: TRBJ1-3; clone size: -; CDR3 protein: ASSLVPGGNTIY
V gene: TRBV28; J gene: TRBJ2-7; clone size: -; CDR3 protein: ASSLRGEWYEQY
V gene: TRBV12-3/TRBV12-4; J gene: TRBJ1-1; clone size: -; CDR3 protein: ASSLGGAGEAF
V gene: TRBV18; J gene: TRBJ2-6; clone size: -; CDR3 protein: ASSRAEAGANVLT
V gene: TRBV11-2; J gene: TRBJ2-1; clone size: -; CDR3 protein: ASSPTSGGGHEQF
V gene: TRBV11-2; J gene: TRBJ2-4; clone size: -; CDR3 protein: ASSLGTGQKNIQY
V gene: TRBV4-1; J gene: TRBJ2-2; clone size: -; CDR3 protein: ASSRGTGAGELF
V gene: TRBV7-2; J gene: TRBJ1-3; clone size: -; CDR3 protein: ASSLQVSSGNTIY
V gene: TRBV3-1/TRBV3-2; J gene: TRBJ1-2; clone size: -; CDR3 protein: ASWDSGGYGYT
V gene: TRBV30; J gene: TRBJ1-3; clone size: -; CDR3 protein: AWGRQVQGNTIY
V gene: TRBV18; J gene: TRBJ2-1; clone size: -; CDR3 protein: ASSPPVAGNAYNEQF
V gene: TRBV5-6; J gene: TRBJ1-6; clone size: -; CDR3 protein: ASSLGTGVSPLH
V gene: TRBV15; J gene: TRBJ1-4; clone size: -; CDR3 protein: ATSRDEFGKLF
V gene: TRBV5-5; J gene: TRBJ1-3; clone size: -; CDR3 protein: ASSLGTGGNTIY
V gene: TRBV19; J gene: TRBJ1-2; clone size: -; CDR3 protein: ASRPTQANNYGYT
V gene: TRBV6-5; J gene: TRBJ1-2; clone size: -; CDR3 protein: ASSYSDRVTGYT
V gene: TRBV5-4; J gene: TRBJ1-6; clone size: -; CDR3 protein: ASSPSSGSTNSPLH
V gene: TRBV6-1; J gene: TRBJ1-1; clone size: few; CDR3 protein: ATENLGGNTEAF
V gene: TRBV24-1; J gene: TRBJ2-2; clone size: -; CDR3 protein: ATSDRGLAGGRNTGELF
V gene: TRBV11-2; J gene: TRBJ1-1; clone size: -; CDR3 protein: ASSLVRNTEAF
V gene: TRBV18; J gene: TRBJ2-3; clone size: -; CDR3 protein: ASSPRLASTDTQY